One sample yielded the 2 T cell receptor beta chains listed below, sequenced in a study of identical twins. One entry per CDR3 protein results from TCRdb running MiXCR on the 5' RACE reads. The sample shows fewer than 550,000 distinct CDR3 sequences, about 13% of them seen only once. This sample also belongs to another study, concerning yellow fever vaccine responses in identical twins.

Input material: CD4+ T cells sorted from blood. These receptors originate from a woman aged 18-29 years in good health.

V usage is TRBV3-1 and J usage is TRBJ2-1; 11 bases align to TRBD2. This CDR3 is built from 18 residues. V was clipped by 6 bases and J by 6 bases; unmatched bases: 16. Germline lookup yields CDR1 LGHDT and CDR2 YNNKEL (reference sequence). CDR3 coding DNA: TGTGCCAGCAGATGGGGGCTAGCGGGAGGCCCTCCCAGCAATGAGCAGTTCTTC. As protein: CASRWGLAGGPPSNEQFF.

The gene calls are TRBV6-5 and TRBJ2-2; D is ambiguous. The V and J ends lost 6 bases and 8 bases respectively, with 10 bases between them. Per germline, CDR1 MNHEY and CDR2 SVGAGI. The CDR3 is made up of 12 amino acids. Written as DNA, the CDR3 is TGTGCCAGCAGACGCGCGCGGGGGGAGCTGTTTTTT. Translating it yields CASRRARGELFF.